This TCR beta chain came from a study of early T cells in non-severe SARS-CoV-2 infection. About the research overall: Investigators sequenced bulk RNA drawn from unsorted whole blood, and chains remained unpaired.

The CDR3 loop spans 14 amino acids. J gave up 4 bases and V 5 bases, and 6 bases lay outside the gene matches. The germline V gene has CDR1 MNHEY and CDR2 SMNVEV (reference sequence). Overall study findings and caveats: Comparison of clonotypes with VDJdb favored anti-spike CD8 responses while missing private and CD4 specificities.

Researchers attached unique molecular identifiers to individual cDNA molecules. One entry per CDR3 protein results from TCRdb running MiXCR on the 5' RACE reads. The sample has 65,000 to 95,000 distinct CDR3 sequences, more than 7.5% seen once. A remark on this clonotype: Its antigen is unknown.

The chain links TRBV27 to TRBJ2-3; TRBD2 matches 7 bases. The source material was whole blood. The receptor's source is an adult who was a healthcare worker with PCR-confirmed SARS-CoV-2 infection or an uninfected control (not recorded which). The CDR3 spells CASSLLGGADTQYF. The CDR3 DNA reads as TGTGCCAGCAGTCTATTGGGGGGGGCAGATACGCAGTATTTT.